Listed below are T cell receptor beta chains from one sample, sequenced in a study of T cells in Graves' hyperthyroidism and ophthalmopathy. Using its own MiXCR run on the multiplex PCR reads, TCRdb lists one record per CDR3 protein. The data show 800,000 or so distinct CDR3 sequences, 38% seen once. The material sequenced was blood. The receptor set was obtained from a man younger than 30 with Graves' hyperthyroidism. CDR3s include the opening cysteine and the closing phenylalanine or tryptophan. A D gene is named only where the DNA matches it firmly. Where a row states a size, it is once, few, many or the class of an expanded clone; other rows omit it.

d_call: -
j_call: TRBJ1-6
clone_size: many
v_call: TRBV7-3
cdr3_aa: CASRPGGSDNSPLHF
cdr3_nt: TGTGCCAGCAGACCCGGGGGATCCGATAATTCACCCCTCCACTTT

d_call: -
j_call: TRBJ1-1
clone_size: many
v_call: TRBV2
cdr3_aa: CASSAADTEAFF
cdr3_nt: TGTGCCAGCAGTGCGGCAGACACTGAAGCTTTCTTT

d_call: -
j_call: TRBJ1-1
clone_size: few
v_call: TRBV20-1
cdr3_aa: CSARDEVPFDTEAFF
cdr3_nt: TGCAGTGCTAGAGATGAGGTCCCTTTTGACACTGAAGCTTTCTTT

d_call: TRBD2
j_call: TRBJ2-7
clone_size: few
v_call: TRBV11-2
cdr3_aa: CASSTVGLANEQYF
cdr3_nt: TGTGCCAGCAGCACCGTGGGACTAGCGAACGAGCAGTACTTC

d_call: TRBD1
j_call: TRBJ2-7
clone_size: few
v_call: TRBV9
cdr3_aa: CASSVGVGGTGTEQYF
cdr3_nt: TGTGCCAGCAGCGTAGGCGTCGGGGGGACAGGGACCGAGCAGTACTTC

d_call: -
j_call: TRBJ1-5
clone_size: -
v_call: TRBV20-1
cdr3_aa: CSTRNLGTTNQPQHF
cdr3_nt: TGCAGTACTAGAAACCTCGGGACAACTAATCAGCCCCAGCATTTT

d_call: TRBD1
j_call: TRBJ2-7
clone_size: many
v_call: TRBV19
cdr3_aa: CASSKDRPSYEQYF
cdr3_nt: TGTGCCAGTAGCAAGGACAGGCCGTCCTACGAGCAGTACTTC

d_call: -
j_call: TRBJ1-4
clone_size: -
v_call: TRBV7-9
cdr3_aa: CASSPGSGKGEKLFF
cdr3_nt: TGTGCCAGCAGCCCAGGGTCGGGGAAGGGTGAAAAACTGTTTTTT

d_call: -
j_call: TRBJ1-1
clone_size: many
v_call: TRBV2
cdr3_aa: CASRYRVGTEAFF
cdr3_nt: TGTGCCAGCAGGTACAGGGTAGGCACTGAAGCTTTCTTT

d_call: TRBD2
j_call: TRBJ2-2
clone_size: -
v_call: TRBV20-1
cdr3_aa: CSGLASGSTGELFF
cdr3_nt: TGCAGTGGGCTTGCTAGCGGGAGTACCGGGGAGCTGTTTTTT

d_call: TRBD1
j_call: TRBJ2-7
clone_size: -
v_call: TRBV15
cdr3_aa: CATSRDSGTGTYEQYF
cdr3_nt: TGTGCCACCAGCAGAGATTCCGGGACAGGGACCTACGAGCAGTACTTC

d_call: -
j_call: TRBJ2-7
clone_size: many
v_call: TRBV24-1
cdr3_aa: CATSGPSEEQYF
cdr3_nt: TGTGCCACCAGTGGGCCCTCCGAGGAGCAGTACTTC

d_call: TRBD1
j_call: TRBJ1-6
clone_size: many
v_call: TRBV7-8
cdr3_aa: CASSPRGQGRSPLHF
cdr3_nt: TGTGCCAGCAGCCCGAGGGGGCAGGGGAGATCACCCCTCCACTTT

d_call: TRBD1
j_call: TRBJ2-7
clone_size: few
v_call: TRBV10-3
cdr3_aa: CASSFGGQGTYEQYF
cdr3_nt: TGTGCCAGCAGTTTCGGTGGACAGGGGACCTACGAGCAGTACTTC

d_call: -
j_call: TRBJ1-6
clone_size: many
v_call: TRBV7-9
cdr3_aa: CASSLQDLTPLHF
cdr3_nt: TGTGCCAGCAGCTTACAGGATTTGACACCCCTCCACTTT

d_call: TRBD2
j_call: TRBJ2-7
clone_size: few
v_call: TRBV7-9
cdr3_aa: CASSVLAGDDEQYF
cdr3_nt: TGTGCCAGCAGCGTGCTAGCGGGAGATGATGAGCAGTACTTC

d_call: TRBD1
j_call: TRBJ1-4
clone_size: -
v_call: TRBV5-1
cdr3_aa: CASSYDIGTGKEKLFF
cdr3_nt: TGCGCCAGCAGCTACGACATAGGGACAGGGAAAGAAAAACTGTTTTTT